Described below is a single T cell receptor (beta chain) sequence and its context. The sample originates from a study of T cell responses to AZD1222 COVID-19 vaccine. Some clones are missing from TCRdb's copy, which holds only in-frame ones; the method was immunoSEQ multiplex PCR. This table has about 180,000 clones, about 93% appearing once. The receptor comes from an adult who received the AZD1222 COVID-19 vaccine. The input for sequencing was peripheral blood, taken 28 days after the second AZD1222 dose.

CDR3 in amino acids: CSVGGNWGRAEQFF. In nucleotides, the CDR3 is TGCAGCGTTGGGGGGAATTGGGGAAGGGCCGAGCAGTTCTTC. The rearrangement joins TRBV29-1 to TRBJ2-1; perhaps D is TRBD1 or TRBD2 (5 bases each). Trimming removed 4 bases from V and 10 bases from J, with 20 bases in between. Germline loops: CDR1 SQVTM, CDR2 ANQGSEA. This CDR3 is built from 14 residues.